This TCR beta chain came from a study of blood T cell repertoires in COVID-19. Germline lookup yields CDR1 SGDLS and CDR2 YYNGEE. This CDR3 is built from 17 residues. With V trimmed by 4 bases and J by 7 bases, 18 bases remained unmatched. Authors' data handling: By means of reference gene primer amplification, nucleated cell counts were estimated. The data were produced by immunoSEQ multiplex PCR, yet TCRdb's version contains in-frame clones alone and is incomplete. The V and J calls and clone size come from that table; D and trimming were worked out from the DNA. The sample carries about 140,000 clones, 84% recorded once.

This chain joins TRBV9 and TRBJ1-2; 8 bases align to TRBD1. The TCR originated in a man aged 35-49 years with acute COVID-19. The source material was PBMCs or T cells enriched from blood (not recorded which). Written as DNA, the CDR3 is TGTGCCAGCAGCCCCGACGACAGGGGACTTGCCGGGGGTGGCTACACCTTC. This translates into CASSPDDRGLAGGGYTF.